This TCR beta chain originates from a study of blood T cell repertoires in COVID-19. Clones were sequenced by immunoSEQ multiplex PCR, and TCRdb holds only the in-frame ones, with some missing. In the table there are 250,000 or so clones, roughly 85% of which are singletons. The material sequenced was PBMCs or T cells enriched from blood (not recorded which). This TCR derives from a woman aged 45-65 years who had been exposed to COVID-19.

In DNA form, the CDR3 reads TGCGCCAGCCAGGGATTTGGGGTGAACACTGAAGCTTTCTTT. This sequence encodes CASQGFGVNTEAFF. This sequence joins TRBV4-1 and TRBJ1-1, with a weak D call TRBD1 (5 bases). Trimming cost V 8 bases and J 0 bases, with 13 bases left between them. Germline V gene lookup returns CDR1 MGHRA and CDR2 YSYEKL. CDR3 size: 14 residues.